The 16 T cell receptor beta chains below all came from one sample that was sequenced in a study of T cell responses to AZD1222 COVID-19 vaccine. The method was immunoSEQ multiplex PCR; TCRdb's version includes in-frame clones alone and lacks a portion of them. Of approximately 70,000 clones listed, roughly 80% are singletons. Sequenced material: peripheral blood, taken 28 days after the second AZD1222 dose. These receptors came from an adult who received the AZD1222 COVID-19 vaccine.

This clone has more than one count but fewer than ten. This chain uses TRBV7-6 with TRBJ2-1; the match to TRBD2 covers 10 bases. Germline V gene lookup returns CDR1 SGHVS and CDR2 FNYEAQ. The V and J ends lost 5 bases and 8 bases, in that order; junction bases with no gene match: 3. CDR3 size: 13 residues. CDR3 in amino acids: CASSQAGGYEQFF. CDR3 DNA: TGTGCCAGCAGCCAAGCGGGGGGGTATGAGCAGTTCTTC. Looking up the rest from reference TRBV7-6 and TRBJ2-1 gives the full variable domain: GAGVSQSPRYKVTKRGQDVALRCDPISGHVSLYWYRQALGQGPEFLTYFNYEAQQDKSGLPNDRFSAERPEGSISTLTIQRTEQRDSAMYRCASSQAGGYEQFFGPGTRLTVL.

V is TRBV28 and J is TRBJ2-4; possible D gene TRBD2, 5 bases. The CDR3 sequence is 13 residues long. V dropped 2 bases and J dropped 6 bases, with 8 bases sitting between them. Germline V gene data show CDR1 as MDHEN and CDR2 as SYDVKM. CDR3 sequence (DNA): TGTGCCAGCAGTTTAACTAGTGTAAACATTCAGTACTTC. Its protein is CASSLTSVNIQYF.

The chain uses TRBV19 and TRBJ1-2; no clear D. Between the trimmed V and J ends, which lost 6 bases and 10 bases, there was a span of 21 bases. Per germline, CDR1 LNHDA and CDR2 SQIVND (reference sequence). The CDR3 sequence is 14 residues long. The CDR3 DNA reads TGTGCCAGTAGGGCGATCGGACGGGCAGTCGACTACACCTTC. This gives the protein CASRAIGRAVDYTF.

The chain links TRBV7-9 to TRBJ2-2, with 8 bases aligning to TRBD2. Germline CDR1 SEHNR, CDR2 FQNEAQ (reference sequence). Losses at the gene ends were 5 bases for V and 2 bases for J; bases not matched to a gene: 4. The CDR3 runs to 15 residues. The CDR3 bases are TGTGCCAGCAGCGGGACTAGAGGCAACACCGGGGAGCTGTTTTTT. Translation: CASSGTRGNTGELFF.

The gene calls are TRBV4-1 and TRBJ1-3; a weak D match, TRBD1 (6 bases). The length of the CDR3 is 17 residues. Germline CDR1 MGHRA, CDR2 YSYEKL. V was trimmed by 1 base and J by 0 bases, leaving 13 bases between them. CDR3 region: CASSQGPTGPSGNTIYF. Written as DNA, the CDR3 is TGCGCCAGCAGCCAAGGACCCACAGGGCCCTCTGGAAACACCATATATTTT.

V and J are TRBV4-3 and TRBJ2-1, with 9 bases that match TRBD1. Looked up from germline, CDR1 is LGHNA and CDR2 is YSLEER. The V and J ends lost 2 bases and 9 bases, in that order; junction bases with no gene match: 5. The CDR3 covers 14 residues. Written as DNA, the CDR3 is TGCGCCAGCAGCCAATCGGACAGGGGAACTGAGCAGTTCTTC. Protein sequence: CASSQSDRGTEQFF.

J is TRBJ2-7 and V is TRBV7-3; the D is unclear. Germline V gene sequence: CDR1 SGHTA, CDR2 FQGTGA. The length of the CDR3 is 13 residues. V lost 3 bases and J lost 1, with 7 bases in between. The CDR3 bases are TGTGCCAGCAGCTTGGGGATTTCCTACGAGCAGTACTTC. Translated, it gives CASSLGISYEQYF.

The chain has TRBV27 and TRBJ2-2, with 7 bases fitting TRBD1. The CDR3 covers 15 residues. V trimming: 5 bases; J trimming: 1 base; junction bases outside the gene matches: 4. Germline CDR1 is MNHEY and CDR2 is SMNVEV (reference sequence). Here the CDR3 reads CASSPGQLNTGELFF. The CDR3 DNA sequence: TGTGCCAGCAGTCCGGGACAGTTGAACACCGGGGAGCTGTTTTTT.

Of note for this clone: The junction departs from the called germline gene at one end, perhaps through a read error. CDR3 region: CASSLAFGAGVNTGELFF. The CDR3, as DNA: TGTGCTAGCAGCTTAGCGTTTGGGGCGGGGGTGAACACCGGGGAGCTGTTTTTT. The J gene is TRBJ2-2, the V gene TRBV7-7, with 7 positions matching TRBD2. Looked up from germline, CDR1 is SSHAT and CDR2 is FNYEAQ (reference sequence). The CDR3 totals 18 residues.

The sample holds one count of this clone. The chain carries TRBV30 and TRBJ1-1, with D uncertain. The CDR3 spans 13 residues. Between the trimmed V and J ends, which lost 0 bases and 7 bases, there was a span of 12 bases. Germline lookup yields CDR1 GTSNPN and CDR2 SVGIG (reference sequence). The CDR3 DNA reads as TGTGCCTGGAGTGTCGGCAGGTCGGATGAAGCTTTCTTT. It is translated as CAWSVGRSDEAFF.

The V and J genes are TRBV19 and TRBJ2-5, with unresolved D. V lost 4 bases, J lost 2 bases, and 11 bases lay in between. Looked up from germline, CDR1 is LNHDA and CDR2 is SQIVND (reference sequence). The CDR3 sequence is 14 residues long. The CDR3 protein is CASSRRDLQETQYF. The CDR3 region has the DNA TGTGCCAGTAGTAGGAGAGATCTTCAAGAGACCCAGTACTTC.

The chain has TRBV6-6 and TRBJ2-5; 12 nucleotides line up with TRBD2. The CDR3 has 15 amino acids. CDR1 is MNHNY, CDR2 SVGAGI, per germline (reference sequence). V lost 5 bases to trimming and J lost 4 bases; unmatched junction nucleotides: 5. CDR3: CASSQLAGGGETQYF. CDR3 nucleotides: TGTGCCAGCAGTCAACTAGCGGGGGGTGGAGAGACCCAGTACTTC.

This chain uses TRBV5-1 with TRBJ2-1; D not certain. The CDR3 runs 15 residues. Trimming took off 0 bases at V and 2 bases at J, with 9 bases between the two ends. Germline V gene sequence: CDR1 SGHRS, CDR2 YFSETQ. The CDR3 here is CASSLEGRPYNEQFF. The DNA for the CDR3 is TGCGCCAGCAGCTTGGAGGGTAGGCCCTACAATGAGCAGTTCTTC.

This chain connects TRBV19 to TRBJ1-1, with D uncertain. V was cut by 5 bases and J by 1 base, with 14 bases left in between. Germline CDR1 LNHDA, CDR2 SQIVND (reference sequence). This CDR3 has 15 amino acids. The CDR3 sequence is CASSWIEAANTEAFF. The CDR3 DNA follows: TGTGCCAGTAGTTGGATTGAGGCAGCGAACACTGAAGCTTTCTTT.

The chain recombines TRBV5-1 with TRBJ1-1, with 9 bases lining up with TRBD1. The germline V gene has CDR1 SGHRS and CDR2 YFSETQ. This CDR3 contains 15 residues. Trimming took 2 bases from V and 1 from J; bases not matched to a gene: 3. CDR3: CASSFTQGANTEAFF. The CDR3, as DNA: TGCGCCAGCAGCTTCACACAGGGGGCGAACACTGAAGCTTTCTTT.

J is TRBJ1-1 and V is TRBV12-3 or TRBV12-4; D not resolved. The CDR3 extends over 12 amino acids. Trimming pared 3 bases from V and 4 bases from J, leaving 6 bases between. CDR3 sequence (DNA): TGTGCCAGCAGTTTGCGGGGCACTGAAGCTTTCTTT. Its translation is CASSLRGTEAFF.